This T cell receptor (beta chain) was found in a study of shared clonotypes between healthy human individuals. Study overall: Three men and two women, aged 18 to 49, were donors. Notes on the study in general: A small donor pool kept down the genetic and exposure-history diversity that was represented.

This CDR3 is built from 14 residues. Trimming removed 1 base from V and 3 bases from J, with 10 bases in between. There were only Caucasian adults among the donors, and all lived in Nashville, Tennessee. Profiling relied on immunoSEQ multiplex PCR, and the TCRdb table lists in-frame clones only, not all of them. Among 2 million to 2.5 million clones listed, about 90% were seen once. Concerning this clone itself: Its antigen remains unknown.

Sequenced input: naive CD4+ T cells from PBMCs. As for subset: CD45RA+ positively selected. The source of this sequence is a young man in good health. Some clones in this sample may be carry-over from other donors' samples. The chain combines TRBV5-3 with TRBJ2-5; D possibly corresponds to TRBD1 (5 bases). TRBV5-3 is flagged as an ORF with uncertain function. This chain's CDR3 is CARSLPAGKETQYF. CDR3 in DNA: TGTGCCAGAAGCTTGCCGGCAGGGAAAGAGACCCAGTACTTC.